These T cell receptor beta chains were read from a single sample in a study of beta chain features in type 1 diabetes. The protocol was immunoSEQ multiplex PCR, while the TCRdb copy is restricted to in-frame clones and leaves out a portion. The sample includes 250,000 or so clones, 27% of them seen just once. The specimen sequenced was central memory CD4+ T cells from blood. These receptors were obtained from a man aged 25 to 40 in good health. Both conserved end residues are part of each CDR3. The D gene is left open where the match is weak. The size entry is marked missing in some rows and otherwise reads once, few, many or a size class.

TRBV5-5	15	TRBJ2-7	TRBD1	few	TGTGCCAGCGCCAGACAGGGAACAAGCTCCTACGAGCAGTACTTC	CASARQGTSSYEQYF
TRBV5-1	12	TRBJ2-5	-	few	TGCGCCAGCAGCGATAGCCAAGAGACCCAGTACTTC	CASSDSQETQYF
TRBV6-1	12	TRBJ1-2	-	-	TGTGCCAGCAGCACTTACTCCGGTGGCTACACCTTC	CASSTYSGGYTF
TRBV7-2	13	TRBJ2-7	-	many	TGTGCCAGCACTCCCCCCTCTACCTACGAGCAGTACTTC	CASTPPSTYEQYF
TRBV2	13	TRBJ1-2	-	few	TGTGCCAGCAGTGGGGACGGAAACTATGGCTACACCTTC	CASSGDGNYGYTF
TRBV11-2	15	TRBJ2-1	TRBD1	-	TGTGCCAGCAGCTTAGCGGGACAGAACTCCAATGAGCAGTTCTTC	CASSLAGQNSNEQFF
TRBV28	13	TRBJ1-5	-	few	TGTGCCAGCACAGGACAAGGCGGGGGGGCCCAGCATTTT	CASTGQGGGAQHF
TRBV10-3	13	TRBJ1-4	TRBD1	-	TGTGCCATCGGGGACAGCCTTAATGAAAAACTGTTTTTT	CAIGDSLNEKLFF
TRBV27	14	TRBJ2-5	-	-	TGTGCCAGCAGTTCCCTAACTGATGTTGGGACCCAGTACTTC	CASSSLTDVGTQYF
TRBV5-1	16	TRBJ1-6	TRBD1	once	TGCGCCAGCAGCAGCGGACAGGGGAGGAGTAATTCACCCCTCCACTTT	CASSSGQGRSNSPLHF
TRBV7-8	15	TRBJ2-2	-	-	TGTGCCAGCAGCTTATCAGGACTAATGAACGGGGAGCTGTTTTTT	CASSLSGLMNGELFF
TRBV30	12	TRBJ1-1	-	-	TGTGCCTGGAGTGTCTTCGCTGTCGAAGCTTTCTTT	CAWSVFAVEAFF
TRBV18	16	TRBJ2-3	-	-	TGTGCCAGCTCACCAGGTCTGAGCGCCCTAACAGATACGCAGTATTTT	CASSPGLSALTDTQYF
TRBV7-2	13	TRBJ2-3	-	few	TGTGCCAGATCCAGTGGGACCACAGATACGCAGTATTTT	CARSSGTTDTQYF
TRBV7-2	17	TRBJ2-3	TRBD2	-	TGTGCCAGCAGCCCATTTGCGGGACTAGCTAGAACAGATACGCAGTATTTT	CASSPFAGLARTDTQYF
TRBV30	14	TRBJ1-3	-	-	TGTGCCTGGAGCGGGTCCACCTCTGGAAACACCATATATTTT	CAWSGSTSGNTIYF
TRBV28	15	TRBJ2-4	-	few	TGTGCCAGCAGTTTATCCTCTTTAGCCAAAAACATTCAGTACTTC	CASSLSSLAKNIQYF
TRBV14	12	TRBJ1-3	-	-	TGTGCCAGCAGCCCCACGCACAACACCATATATTTT	CASSPTHNTIYF
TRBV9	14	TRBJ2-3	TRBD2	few	TGTGCCAGCAGCCCCGGGGGGGGCGCAGATACGCAGTATTTT	CASSPGGGADTQYF
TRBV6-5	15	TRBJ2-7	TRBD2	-	TGTGCCAGCAGTTATAGTCAGCGGGGCTCCTACGAGCAGTACTTC	CASSYSQRGSYEQYF
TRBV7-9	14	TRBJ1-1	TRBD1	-	TGTGCCAGCAGCGAAACAGGGGGCACGGCTGAAGCTTTCTTT	CASSETGGTAEAFF
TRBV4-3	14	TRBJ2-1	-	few	TGCGCCAGCAGCCAAGAGTGGCCAGACAATGAGCAGTTCTTC	CASSQEWPDNEQFF
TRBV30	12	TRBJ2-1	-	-	TGTGCCTGGAGTGTATTGACACTTTATCAGTTCTTC	CAWSVLTLYQFF
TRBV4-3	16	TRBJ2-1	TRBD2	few	TGCGCCAGCAGCCAAGGTCGAGGCGGGAGATTTCATGAGCAGTTCTTC	CASSQGRGGRFHEQFF
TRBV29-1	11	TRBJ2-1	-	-	TGCAGCGGCGACCCTAGGGGTGAGCAGTTCTTC	CSGDPRGEQFF
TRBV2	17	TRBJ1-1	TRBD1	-	TGTGCCAGCAGCGCCCCTCCGACAGGGGCCCTGAACACTGAAGCTTTCTTT	CASSAPPTGALNTEAFF
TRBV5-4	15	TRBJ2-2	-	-	TGTGCCAGCAGCAGGGGTTCGTCGAACACCGGGGAGCTGTTTTTT	CASSRGSSNTGELFF
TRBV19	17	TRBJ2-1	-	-	TGTGCCAGTAGTATAGATCAGAGCTTAAGTCTCTACAATGAGCAGTTCTTC	CASSIDQSLSLYNEQFF
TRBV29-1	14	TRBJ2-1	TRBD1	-	TGCAGCGTTGCGAGGGACAGGGGAACAGCTGAGCAGTTCTTC	CSVARDRGTAEQFF
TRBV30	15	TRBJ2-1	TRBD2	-	TGTGCCTGGAGTGTATGGGGCGGGAGCTACCCTGAGCAGTTCTTC	CAWSVWGGSYPEQFF
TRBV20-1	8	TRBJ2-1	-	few	TGCAGTGCCGGTGAGCAGTTCTTC	CSAGEQFF
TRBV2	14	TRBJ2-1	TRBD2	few	TGTGCCAGCAGTGAGGGGCGGGGGTACAATGAGCAGTTCTTC	CASSEGRGYNEQFF
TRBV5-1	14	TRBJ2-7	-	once	TGCGCCAGAGGGACTCTGTGGCAACCCTACGAGCAGTACTTC	CARGTLWQPYEQYF
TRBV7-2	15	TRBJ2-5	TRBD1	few	TGTGCCAGCAGCTTAGCCAGGACAGGATCGGAGACCCAGTACTTC	CASSLARTGSETQYF
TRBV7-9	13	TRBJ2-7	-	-	TGTGCCAGCAGCCCGACGACTACCTACGAGCAGTACTTC	CASSPTTTYEQYF
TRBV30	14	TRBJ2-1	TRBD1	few	TGTGCCTGGGACGCAGGGGGATATTACAATGAGCAGTTCTTC	CAWDAGGYYNEQFF
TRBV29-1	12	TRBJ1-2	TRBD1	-	TGCAGCGCAACAGGGGGCGACTATGGCTACACCTTC	CSATGGDYGYTF
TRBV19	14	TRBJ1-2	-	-	TGTGCCAGTAACCGCCGGGGGGAACCCTATGGCTACACCTTC	CASNRRGEPYGYTF
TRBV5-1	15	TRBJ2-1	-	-	TGCGCCAGCAGCTTGGGACCGGGACACAACAATGAGCAGTTCTTC	CASSLGPGHNNEQFF
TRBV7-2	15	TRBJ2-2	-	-	TGTGCCAGCAGCTTAACGGGACCTTTCACCGGGGAGCTGTTTTTT	CASSLTGPFTGELFF
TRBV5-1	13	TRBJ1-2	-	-	TGCGCCAGCAGCAAGGGACCGTCGCAAGGCTACACCTTC	CASSKGPSQGYTF
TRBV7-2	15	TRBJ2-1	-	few	TGTGCCAGCAGCCCAAGTCCCAGCTCCTACAATGAGCAGTTCTTC	CASSPSPSSYNEQFF
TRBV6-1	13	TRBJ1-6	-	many	TGTGCCAGCAAAGAGACAAGGGATTCACCCCTCCACTTT	CASKETRDSPLHF
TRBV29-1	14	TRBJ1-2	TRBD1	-	TGCAGCGTTGACGCCACAGGGACAGGGTATGGCTACACCTTC	CSVDATGTGYGYTF
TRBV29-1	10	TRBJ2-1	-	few	TGCAGCGTGTCTCACAATGAGCAGTTCTTC	CSVSHNEQFF
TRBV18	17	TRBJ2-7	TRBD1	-	TGTGCCAGCTCACCGCGTTTAGGGACAGGGGGTAGCTACGAGCAGTACTTC	CASSPRLGTGGSYEQYF
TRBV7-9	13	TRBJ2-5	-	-	TGTGCCAGCAGACTACATAACCAAGAGACCCAGTACTTC	CASRLHNQETQYF
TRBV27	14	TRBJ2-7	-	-	TGTGCCAGCAGTAAGGCGGGGCGTTTTTACGAGCAGTACTTC	CASSKAGRFYEQYF
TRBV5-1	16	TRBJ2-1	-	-	TGCGCCAGCAGCTTGGGCCTAGCGGGGACAGGGAATGAGCAGTTCTTC	CASSLGLAGTGNEQFF
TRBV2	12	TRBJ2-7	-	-	TGTGCCAGCATGGCCGGGTCCTACGAGCAGTACTTC	CASMAGSYEQYF
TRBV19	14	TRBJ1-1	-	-	TGTGCCAGTAGTGGGCTGGGTGGGAACACTGAAGCTTTCTTT	CASSGLGGNTEAFF
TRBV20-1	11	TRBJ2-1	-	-	TGCAGTGCTATAGGGGGCAATGAGCAGTTCTTC	CSAIGGNEQFF
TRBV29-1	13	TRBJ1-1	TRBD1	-	TGCAGCGTTGAAACGACAGGGGTCCCTGGAGCTTTCTTT	CSVETTGVPGAFF